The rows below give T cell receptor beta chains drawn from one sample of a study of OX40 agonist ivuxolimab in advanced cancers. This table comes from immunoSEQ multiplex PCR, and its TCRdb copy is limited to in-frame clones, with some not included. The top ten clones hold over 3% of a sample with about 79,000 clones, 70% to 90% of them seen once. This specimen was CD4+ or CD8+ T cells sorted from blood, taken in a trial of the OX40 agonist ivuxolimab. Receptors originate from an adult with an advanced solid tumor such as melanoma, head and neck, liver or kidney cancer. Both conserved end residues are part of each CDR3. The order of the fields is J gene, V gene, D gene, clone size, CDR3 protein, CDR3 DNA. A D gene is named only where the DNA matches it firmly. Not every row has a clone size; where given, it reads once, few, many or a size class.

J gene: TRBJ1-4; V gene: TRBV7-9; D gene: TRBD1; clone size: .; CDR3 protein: CASSAGQGGRKLFF; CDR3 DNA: TGTGCCAGCAGCGCCGGACAGGGTGGTAGAAAACTGTTTTTT
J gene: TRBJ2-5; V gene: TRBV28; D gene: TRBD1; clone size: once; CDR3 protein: CASSLPGQGVQETQYF; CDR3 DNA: TGTGCCAGCAGTCTGCCGGGACAGGGGGTGCAAGAGACCCAGTACTTC
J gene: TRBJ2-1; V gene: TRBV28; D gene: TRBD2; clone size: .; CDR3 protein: CASSTSGRIYEQFF; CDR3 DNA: TGTGCCAGTTCGACTAGCGGGAGGATCTATGAGCAGTTCTTC
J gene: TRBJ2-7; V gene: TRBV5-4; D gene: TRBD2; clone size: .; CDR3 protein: CASSRTSGDTYEQYF; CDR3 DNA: TGTGCCAGCAGCCGGACTAGCGGGGATACCTACGAGCAGTACTTC
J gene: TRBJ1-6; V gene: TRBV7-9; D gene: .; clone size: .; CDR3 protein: CASSLTGPNSPLHF; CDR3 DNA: TGTGCCAGCAGCTTAACGGGTCCAAATTCACCCCTCCACTTT
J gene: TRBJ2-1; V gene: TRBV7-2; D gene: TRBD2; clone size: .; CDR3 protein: CASRTTSASDEQFF; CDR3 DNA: TGTGCCAGCAGGACGACTAGCGCGTCAGACGAGCAGTTCTTC
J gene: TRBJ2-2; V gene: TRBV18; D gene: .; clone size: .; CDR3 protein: CASSGAERRANTGELFF; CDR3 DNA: TGTGCCAGCTCGGGGGCGGAGAGGCGCGCGAACACCGGGGAGCTGTTTTTT
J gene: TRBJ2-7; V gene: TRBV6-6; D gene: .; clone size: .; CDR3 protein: CASSVSSGYSYEQYF; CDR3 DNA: TGTGCCAGCAGTGTAAGCAGCGGTTACTCCTACGAGCAGTACTTC
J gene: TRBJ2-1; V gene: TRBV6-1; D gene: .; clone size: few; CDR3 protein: CASSERRDLGNEQFF; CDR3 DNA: TGTGCCAGCAGTGAAAGGCGGGATCTGGGCAATGAGCAGTTCTTC
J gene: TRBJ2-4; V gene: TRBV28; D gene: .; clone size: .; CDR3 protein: CASPNSQKNIQYF; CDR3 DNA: TGTGCCAGCCCGAACAGTCAAAAAAACATTCAGTACTTC
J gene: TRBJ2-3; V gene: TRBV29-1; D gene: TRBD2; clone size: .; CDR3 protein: CSVEPRRSSGTTDTQYF; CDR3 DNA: TGCAGCGTTGAACCCAGAAGGTCTAGCGGGACCACAGATACGCAGTATTTT
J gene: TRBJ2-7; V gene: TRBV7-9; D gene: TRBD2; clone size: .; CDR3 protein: CASSLGLDDEQYF; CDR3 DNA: TGTGCCAGCAGCCTGGGACTAGATGACGAGCAGTACTTC
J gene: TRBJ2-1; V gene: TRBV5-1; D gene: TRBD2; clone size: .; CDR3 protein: CASSSSGRTYNEQFF; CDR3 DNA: TGCGCCAGCAGCTCTAGCGGGAGGACCTACAATGAGCAGTTCTTC
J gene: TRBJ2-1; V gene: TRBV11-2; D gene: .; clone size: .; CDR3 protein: CASSDPGRWDEQFF; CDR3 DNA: TGTGCCAGCAGCGATCCGGGGCGCTGGGATGAGCAGTTCTTC
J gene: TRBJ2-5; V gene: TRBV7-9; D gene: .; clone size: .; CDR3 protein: CASSLAMEGRTQYF; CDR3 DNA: TGTGCCAGCAGCTTAGCGATGGAGGGCAGGACCCAGTACTTC
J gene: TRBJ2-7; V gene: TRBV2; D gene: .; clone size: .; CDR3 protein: CASTPPGREGGYEQYF; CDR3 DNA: TGTGCCAGCACCCCCCCGGGCAGGGAAGGGGGGTACGAGCAGTACTTC
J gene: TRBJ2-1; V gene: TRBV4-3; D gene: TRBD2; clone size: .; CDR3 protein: CASSHMAGTSGRASEQFF; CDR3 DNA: TGCGCCAGCAGCCACATGGCGGGGACTAGCGGGAGGGCCAGTGAGCAGTTCTTC
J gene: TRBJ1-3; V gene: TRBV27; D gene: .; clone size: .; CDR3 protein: CASSKTGPGNTIYF; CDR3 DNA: TGTGCCAGCAGCAAAACAGGGCCTGGAAACACCATATATTTT
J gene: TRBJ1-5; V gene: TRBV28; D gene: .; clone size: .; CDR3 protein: CASSLYSGDRSNQPQHF; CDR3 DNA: TGTGCCAGCAGTTTATATTCGGGGGATAGGAGCAATCAGCCCCAGCATTTT
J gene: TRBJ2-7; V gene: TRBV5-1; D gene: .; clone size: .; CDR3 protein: CASSPRDGTYEQYF; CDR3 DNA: TGCGCCAGCAGCCCCCGGGACGGAACCTACGAGCAGTACTTC
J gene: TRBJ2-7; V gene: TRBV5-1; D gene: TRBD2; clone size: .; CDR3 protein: CASSHGTSGREDEQYF; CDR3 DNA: TGCGCCAGCAGCCACGGGACTAGCGGGAGGGAAGACGAGCAGTACTTC
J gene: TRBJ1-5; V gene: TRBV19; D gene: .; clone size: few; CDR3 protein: CASSIGYSNQPQHF; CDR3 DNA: TGTGCCAGTAGTATCGGCTATAGCAATCAGCCCCAGCATTTT
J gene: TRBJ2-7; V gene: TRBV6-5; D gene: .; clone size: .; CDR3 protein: CASSPRFDSYEQYF; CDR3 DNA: TGTGCCAGCAGCCCTCGATTCGACTCCTACGAGCAGTACTTC
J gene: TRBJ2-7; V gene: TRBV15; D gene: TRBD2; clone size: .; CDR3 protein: CATSRGMSGSDHEQYF; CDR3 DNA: TGTGCCACCAGCAGAGGGATGAGCGGGAGCGACCACGAGCAGTACTTC
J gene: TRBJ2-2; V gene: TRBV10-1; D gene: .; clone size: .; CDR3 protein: CASSEMAGGELFF; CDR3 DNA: TGCGCCAGCAGTGAGATGGCGGGCGGGGAGCTGTTTTTT
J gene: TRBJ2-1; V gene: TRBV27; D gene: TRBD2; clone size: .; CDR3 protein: CASMAGRAYNEQFF; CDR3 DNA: TGTGCCAGCATGGCCGGGAGGGCCTACAATGAGCAGTTCTTC
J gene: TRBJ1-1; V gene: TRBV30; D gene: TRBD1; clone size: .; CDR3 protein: CAWSKQGADGEAFF; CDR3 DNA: TGTGCCTGGAGTAAACAGGGGGCTGATGGTGAAGCTTTCTTT
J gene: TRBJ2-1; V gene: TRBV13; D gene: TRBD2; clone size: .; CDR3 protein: CASSLKLADYNEQFF; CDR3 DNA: TGTGCCAGCAGCTTAAAACTAGCGGACTACAATGAGCAGTTCTTC
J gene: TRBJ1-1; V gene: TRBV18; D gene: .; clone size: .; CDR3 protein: CASSPPLGGNTEAFF; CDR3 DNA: TGTGCCAGCTCACCTCCCCTTGGGGGGAACACTGAAGCTTTCTTT
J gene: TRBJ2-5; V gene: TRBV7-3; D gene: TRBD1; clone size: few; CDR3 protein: CASSEGGGDRGETQYF; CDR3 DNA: TGTGCCAGCAGCGAAGGGGGTGGGGACAGGGGAGAGACCCAGTACTTC
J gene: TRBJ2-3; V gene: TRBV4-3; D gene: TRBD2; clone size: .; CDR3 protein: CASSGTSHGDTQYF; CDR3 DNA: TGCGCCAGCAGCGGGACTAGCCACGGAGATACGCAGTATTTT
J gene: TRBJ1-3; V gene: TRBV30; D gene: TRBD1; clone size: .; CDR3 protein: CAWSDDRVPGNTIYF; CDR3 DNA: TGTGCCTGGAGTGACGACAGGGTGCCTGGAAACACCATATATTTT
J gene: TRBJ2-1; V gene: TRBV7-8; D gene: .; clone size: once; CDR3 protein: CASSLKGRHEQFF; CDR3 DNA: TGTGCCAGCAGCTTAAAGGGGCGGCATGAGCAGTTCTTC
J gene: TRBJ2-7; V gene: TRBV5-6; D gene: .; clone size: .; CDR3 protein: CASTQGGTSYEQYF; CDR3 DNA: TGTGCCAGCACCCAGGGAGGAACCTCCTACGAGCAGTACTTC
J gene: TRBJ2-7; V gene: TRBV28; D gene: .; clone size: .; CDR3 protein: CASSRTGSYSYEQYF; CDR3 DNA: TGTGCCAGCAGCCGCACCGGGTCTTATTCCTACGAGCAGTACTTC
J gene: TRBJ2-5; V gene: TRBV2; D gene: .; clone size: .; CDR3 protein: CASSAGLTETQYF; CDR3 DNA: TGTGCCAGCAGCGCAGGGCTAACAGAGACCCAGTACTTC
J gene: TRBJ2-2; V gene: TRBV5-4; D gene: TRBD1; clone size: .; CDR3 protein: CASSLGYRGTSGELFF; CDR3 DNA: TGTGCCAGCAGCTTGGGGTACAGGGGTACGTCCGGGGAGCTGTTTTTT
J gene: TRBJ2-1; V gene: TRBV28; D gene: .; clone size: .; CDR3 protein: CASSEASSNEQFF; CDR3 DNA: TGTGCCAGTTCGGAGGCTAGTAGCAATGAGCAGTTCTTC